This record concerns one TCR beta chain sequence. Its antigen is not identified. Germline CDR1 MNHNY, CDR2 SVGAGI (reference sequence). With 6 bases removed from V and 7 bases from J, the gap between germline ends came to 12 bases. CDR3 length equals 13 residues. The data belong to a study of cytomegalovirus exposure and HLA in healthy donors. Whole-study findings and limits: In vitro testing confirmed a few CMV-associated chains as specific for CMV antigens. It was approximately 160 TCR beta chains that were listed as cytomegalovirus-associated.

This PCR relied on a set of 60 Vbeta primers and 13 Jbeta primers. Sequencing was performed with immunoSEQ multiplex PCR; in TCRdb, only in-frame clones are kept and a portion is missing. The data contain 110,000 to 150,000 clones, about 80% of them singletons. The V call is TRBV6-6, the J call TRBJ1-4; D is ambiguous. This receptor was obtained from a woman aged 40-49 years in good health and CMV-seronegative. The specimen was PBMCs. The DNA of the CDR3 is TGTGCCAGCAGCCGCGGGTCAAGTGAAAAACTGTTTTTT. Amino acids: CASSRGSSEKLFF.